A selection of T cell receptor beta chains follows, all from one sample in a study of T cells in Graves' hyperthyroidism and ophthalmopathy. TCRdb called the multiplex PCR reads again in MiXCR, with one record for every CDR3 protein. The repertoire has about 34,000 distinct CDR3 sequences, about 52% of them found once; the top ten carry around a quarter. Sample: blood. These receptors all come from a woman in her forties with Graves' ophthalmopathy. Each CDR3 is given with its conserved first and last residue. The D gene is left open where the match is weak. Some rows have no size entry. The others give once, few or many, or a class for an expanded clone.

-,many,TRBJ2-1,TRBV7-9,CASTLGRVSLDGYNEQFF,TGTGCCAGCACCCTCGGGCGGGTAAGCCTGGATGGGTACAATGAGCAGTTCTTC
-,-,TRBJ2-2,TRBV9,CASSVAYRGELFF,TGTGCCAGCAGCGTAGCTTATCGAGGGGAGCTGTTTTTT
-,-,TRBJ2-7,TRBV2,CASSEMGRNAYEQYF,TGTGCCAGCAGTGAAATGGGACGTAACGCCTACGAGCAGTACTTC
-,medium-sized,TRBJ2-1,TRBV7-3,CASSLLHSNEQFF,TGTGCCAGCAGCCTGCTGCATAGCAATGAGCAGTTCTTC
TRBD2,-,TRBJ2-1,TRBV5-1,CASSHGTSGNNEQFF,TGCGCCAGCAGCCACGGGACTAGCGGTAACAATGAGCAGTTCTTC
-,many,TRBJ1-5,TRBV11-2,CASSSKNQPQHF,TGTGCCAGCAGCTCAAAGAATCAGCCCCAGCATTTT
-,-,TRBJ2-7,TRBV15,CATSGERGYEQYF,TGTGCCACCAGCGGAGAAAGGGGGTACGAGCAGTACTTC
-,-,TRBJ2-3,TRBV20-1,CSARATDTQYF,TGCAGTGCTAGGGCAACAGATACGCAGTATTTT
-,many,TRBJ1-2,TRBV20-1,CSARSGILNYGYTF,TGCAGTGCTAGATCAGGGATCCTAAACTATGGCTACACCTTC
-,-,TRBJ2-7,TRBV7-9,CASSLYGAGEQYF,TGTGCCAGCAGCTTATATGGGGCCGGCGAGCAGTACTTC
-,many,TRBJ2-7,TRBV4-2,CASSQESSDRTSEQYF,TGTGCCAGCAGCCAAGAGAGCTCGGACAGAACCTCCGAGCAGTACTTC
TRBD2,few,TRBJ2-5,TRBV3-1,CASSQGNAGDLETQYF,TGTGCCAGCAGCCAAGGGAACGCGGGGGACCTGGAGACCCAGTACTTC
TRBD1,-,TRBJ2-7,TRBV15,CATSRQDRSYEQYF,TGTGCCACCAGCAGGCAGGACAGGTCCTACGAGCAGTACTTC
-,many,TRBJ2-3,TRBV12-5,CASGPGQSIYYTDTQYF,TGTGCTAGTGGTCCTGGACAGAGCATCTATTACACAGATACGCAGTATTTT
-,-,TRBJ2-7,TRBV24-1,CATSDGSYEQYF,TGTGCCACCAGTGATGGATCCTACGAGCAGTACTTC
-,-,TRBJ1-1,TRBV19,CASGRRGAFF,TGTGCCAGTGGCCGACGGGGGGCTTTCTTT
-,many,TRBJ2-5,TRBV29-1,CSVDSVSTQYF,TGCAGCGTTGATTCGGTTTCGACCCAGTACTTC
TRBD1,many,TRBJ2-7,TRBV19,CASSWTGLGYEQYF,TGTGCCAGTAGTTGGACAGGTTTAGGCTACGAGCAGTACTTC
-,-,TRBJ2-2,TRBV20-1,CSARTGELFF,TGCAGTGCTCGCACCGGGGAGCTGTTTTTT
TRBD2,-,TRBJ2-3,TRBV20-1,CSARELAGAGYSSNTQYF,TGCAGTGCTAGAGAATTAGCGGGAGCCGGGTACTCGTCAAATACGCAGTATTTT
TRBD2,-,TRBJ2-3,TRBV7-3,CASSRSGGADTQYF,TGTGCCAGCAGCCGAAGCGGGGGGGCAGATACGCAGTATTTT
-,many,TRBJ1-1,TRBV6-1,CASSERGGDTEAFF,TGTGCCAGCAGTGAAAGGGGGGGGGACACTGAAGCTTTCTTT
TRBD2,many,TRBJ2-7,TRBV9,CASSVDGSGAYEQYF,TGTGCCAGCAGCGTAGATGGTAGCGGGGCCTACGAGCAGTACTTC
-,-,TRBJ2-7,TRBV2,CASSVSGAGRYEQYF,TGTGCCAGCAGTGTCTCAGGGGCGGGCCGCTACGAGCAGTACTTC
-,many,TRBJ2-5,TRBV5-1,CASSYGIPQETQYF,TGCGCCAGCAGCTACGGGATACCCCAAGAGACCCAGTACTTC
-,-,TRBJ1-2,TRBV5-5,CASSTPGRTNYGYTF,TGTGCCAGCAGCACGCCCGGGAGGACTAACTATGGCTACACCTTC
TRBD2,-,TRBJ2-1,TRBV20-1,CSAPAQGLAGYEQFF,TGCAGTGCCCCAGCACAGGGACTAGCAGGGTATGAGCAGTTCTTC
-,-,TRBJ2-3,TRBV7-3,CASSLYGATDTQYF,TGTGCCAGCAGCTTATACGGGGCAACAGATACGCAGTATTTT
-,many,TRBJ1-5,TRBV20-1,CSASRAEIYQPQHF,TGCAGTGCTAGTCGGGCGGAGATATATCAGCCCCAGCATTTT
-,many,TRBJ2-5,TRBV7-3,CASSQGGGWRGTQYF,TGTGCCAGCAGCCAGGGGGGAGGGTGGCGAGGGACCCAGTACTTC
TRBD2,once,TRBJ2-6,TRBV9,CASSISGGYGANVLTF,TGTGCCAGCAGCATTAGCGGGGGGTATGGGGCCAACGTCCTGACTTTC
-,many,TRBJ2-2,TRBV9,CASSVAQQNTGELFF,TGTGCCAGCAGCGTAGCTCAACAGAACACCGGGGAGCTGTTTTTT
-,-,TRBJ2-7,TRBV7-2,CASSSRVGAYEQYF,TGTGCCAGCAGCTCCAGGGTGGGCGCCTACGAGCAGTACTTC
-,many,TRBJ2-3,TRBV5-1,CASSLDGRHTDTQYF,TGCGCCAGCAGCTTGGACGGACGACACACAGATACGCAGTATTTT
TRBD2,medium-sized,TRBJ2-7,TRBV20-1,CSAIVAGGPGEQYF,TGCAGTGCTATAGTAGCGGGAGGGCCTGGCGAGCAGTACTTC
TRBD2,-,TRBJ2-7,TRBV25-1,CASSARAASGFTYEQYF,TGTGCCAGCAGTGCTAGAGCGGCTAGCGGGTTCACCTACGAGCAGTACTTC
TRBD2,many,TRBJ2-1,TRBV11-3,CASSLEGGSGVNEQFF,TGTGCCAGCAGCTTAGAGGGGGGGAGCGGGGTCAATGAGCAGTTCTTC
TRBD2,-,TRBJ2-3,TRBV29-1,CSVSSGGRGDTQYF,TGCAGCGTTTCTAGCGGGGGGAGGGGAGATACGCAGTATTTT
TRBD2,-,TRBJ2-3,TRBV7-2,CASSLTSGGTDTQYF,TGTGCCAGCAGCCTGACTAGCGGTGGCACAGATACGCAGTATTTT
TRBD2,-,TRBJ2-7,TRBV20-1,CSATPTSRLHYEQYF,TGCAGTGCGACCCCGACTAGCCGTCTACACTACGAGCAGTACTTC
-,few,TRBJ2-3,TRBV5-4,CASSSDGGSTDTQYF,TGTGCCAGCAGCTCAGATGGCGGGAGCACAGATACGCAGTATTTT
-,-,TRBJ1-4,TRBV15,CATSRDKGVREKLFF,TGTGCCACCAGCAGAGACAAAGGGGTTCGCGAAAAACTGTTTTTT
-,many,TRBJ2-7,TRBV4-3,CASSQDIEYEQYF,TGCGCCAGCAGCCAAGATATAGAATACGAGCAGTACTTC
-,-,TRBJ1-1,TRBV7-2,CASSFGGGDEAFF,TGTGCCAGCAGCTTCGGCGGGGGCGATGAAGCTTTCTTT
-,many,TRBJ1-1,TRBV6-5,CASSYGQLGTEAFF,TGTGCCAGCAGTTACGGGCAGTTAGGCACTGAAGCTTTCTTT
-,-,TRBJ2-3,TRBV7-9,CASRLGTLHTDTQYF,TGTGCCAGCAGGTTAGGGACTTTGCACACAGATACGCAGTATTTT
TRBD1,once,TRBJ2-6,TRBV9,CASSSGTGVYVLTF,TGTGCCAGCAGCTCGGGGACAGGGGTCTACGTCCTGACTTTC
TRBD2,-,TRBJ2-7,TRBV5-1,CASSLAGASGLPCWEQYF,TGCGCCAGCAGCTTGGCCGGGGCTAGCGGACTACCTTGCTGGGAGCAGTACTTC
-,once,TRBJ1-2,TRBV10-3,CAISSGRQNYGYTF,TGTGCCATCAGTTCCGGACGTCAAAACTATGGCTACACCTTC
TRBD2,-,TRBJ2-5,TRBV5-1,CASTTSGTARETQCF,TGCGCCAGCACGACTAGCGGGACCGCGAGGGAGACCCAGTGCTTC
-,many,TRBJ2-1,TRBV20-1,CSGGGSSYNEQFF,TGCAGTGGAGGGGGGAGCTCCTACAATGAGCAGTTCTTC
-,-,TRBJ1-5,TRBV14,CASSQGGFRDQPQHF,TGTGCCAGCAGCCAAGGAGGGTTTCGGGATCAGCCCCAGCATTTT
-,-,TRBJ2-1,TRBV9,CASSGTWGEQFF,TGTGCCAGCAGCGGGACCTGGGGCGAGCAGTTCTTC
TRBD2,many,TRBJ2-3,TRBV6-1,CASSELGGGLDTQYF,TGTGCCAGCAGTGAGCTTGGCGGGGGGTTAGATACGCAGTATTTT
-,many,TRBJ2-7,TRBV5-1,CASSWTDPYEQYF,TGCGCCAGCAGCTGGACAGACCCCTACGAGCAGTACTTC